The 8 T cell receptor beta chains presented below share a single source sample, sequenced in a study of control samples from healthy donors and cancer patients. The table came from immunoSEQ multiplex PCR; TCRdb's copy has only in-frame clones and leaves some out. The data contain some 150,000 clones, over 90% of them singletons. Sequenced sample: blood. All receptors come from a man aged 50-60 years in good health.

The chain recombines TRBV28 with TRBJ1-5, with 7 bases matching TRBD1. The CDR3 is 15 amino acids. J lost 3 bases, V lost 6 bases, and 8 bases had no gene match. Per the germline V gene, CDR1 is MDHEN and CDR2 is SYDVKM. The CDR3 nucleotides are TGTGCCAGCAGCCCTACGGGGACAGTCAATCAGCCCCAGCATTTT. Translated: CASSPTGTVNQPQHF.

The gene calls are TRBV27 and TRBJ2-7, with 13 bases matching TRBD2. This CDR3 has 13 amino acids. V gave up 6 bases and J gave up 6 bases; unmatched junction bases: 2. CDR1 and CDR2 from the germline V gene are MNHEY and SMNVEV (reference sequence). CDR3 sequence: CASRTSGRAEQYF. As DNA, the CDR3 is TGTGCCAGCAGAACTAGCGGGAGGGCCGAGCAGTACTTC.

The gene calls are TRBV5-6 and TRBJ1-2; 8 nucleotides match TRBD1. The J segment lost 8 bases and the V segment lost 3 bases, leaving 15 bases of the junction unmatched. The CDR3 contains 16 residues. Germline V gene lookup returns CDR1 SGHDT and CDR2 YYEEEE. The CDR3 region is CASSYRTGIIVRGYTF. For the CDR3, the DNA is TGTGCCAGCAGCTACAGGACAGGGATCATTGTGCGAGGCTACACCTTC.

This clone was picked up one time. V and J are TRBV10-2 and TRBJ1-1, with a tentative D call TRBD1 (5 bases). CDR1 is WSHSY and CDR2 is SAAADI in the germline V gene. Trimming left V 1 base short and J 4 bases short, with 16 bases between. The CDR3 has 16 residues. CDR3 region: CASSEFRGGSATEAFF. The CDR3 DNA sequence: TGCGCCAGCAGTGAGTTTCGGGGGGGGTCTGCCACTGAAGCTTTCTTT.

The chain recombines TRBV19 with TRBJ2-2, with 7 nucleotides matching TRBD1. CDR3 length: 15 residues. Germline trimming cut 7 bases from V and 1 base from J; bases unmatched to any gene: 6. CDR1 LNHDA and CDR2 SQIVND come from the germline V gene (reference sequence). CDR3: CASTEYRGNTGELFF. The CDR3, as DNA: TGTGCCAGTACCGAGTACAGGGGGAACACCGGGGAGCTGTTTTTT.

The V and J genes are TRBV19 and TRBJ2-1; TRBD2 matches at 8 bases. The V segment lost 5 bases and the J segment 2 bases; nucleotides outside the gene matches: 5. Per the germline V gene, CDR1 is LNHDA and CDR2 is SQIVND (reference sequence). The CDR3 covers 15 residues. The chain's CDR3 is CASSGAGGAYNEQFF. The DNA of the CDR3 is TGTGCCAGTAGTGGGGCGGGAGGAGCCTACAATGAGCAGTTCTTC.

This clone was observed at least ten times. The CDR3 here is CASSLAGGDGYTF. The CDR3 nucleotides are TGTGCCAGCAGCTTAGCAGGGGGCGATGGCTACACCTTC. V and J are TRBV7-2 and TRBJ1-2; 7 bases align to TRBD1. The CDR3 is 13 amino acids. V lost 0 bases to trimming and J lost 6 bases; unmatched junction nucleotides: 1. The germline V gene encodes CDR1 SGHTA and CDR2 FQGNSA. The full variable domain, in which reference TRBV7-2 and TRBJ1-2 provide the parts outside the CDR3, is GAGVSQSPSNKVTEKGKDVELRCDPISGHTALYWYRQSLGQGLEFLIYFQGNSAPDKSGLPSDRFSAERTGGSVSTLTIQRTQQEDSAVYLCASSLAGGDGYTFGSGTRLTVV.

V and J are TRBV4-2 and TRBJ2-3; no reliable D call. Trimming left V 0 bases short and J 0 bases short, with 7 bases between. This CDR3 comprises 15 residues. The germline gives CDR1 LGHNA, CDR2 YNFKEQ. CDR3 coding DNA: TGTGCCAGCAGCCAAGATATCGTCAGCACAGATACGCAGTATTTT. Residues: CASSQDIVSTDTQYF.